Below, 19 T cell receptor beta chains from the same sample are listed, as sequenced in a study of STAT5B mutations in CD4+ large granular lymphocyte leukemia. Data came from immunoSEQ multiplex PCR; TCRdb stores just in-frame clones and leaves some out. The sample yields around 32,000 clones, around 71% seen once. The sequenced material came from CD4+ T cells from blood buffy coats. These receptors all stem from a human donor in good health.

This sequence joins TRBV5-6 and TRBJ2-2; D is unclear. The CDR3 is made up of 16 amino acids. CDR1 SGHDT and CDR2 YYEEEE come from the germline V gene. The V end lost 4 bases, the J end lost 2 bases, and 15 bases lay between the germline ends. The chain's CDR3 is CASSLRTGFNTGELFF. The CDR3 DNA is TGTGCCAGCAGCCTACGCACCGGCTTTAACACCGGGGAGCTGTTTTTT.

The chain couples TRBV19 to TRBJ2-1; 7 nucleotides align to TRBD1. Germline V lookup: CDR1 LNHDA, CDR2 SQIVND (reference sequence). The CDR3 extends over 15 amino acids. J was trimmed by 10 bases and V by 5 bases; bases with no gene match: 14. The CDR3 spells CASSFVGQQLGEQFF. The CDR3 DNA is TGTGCCAGTAGTTTTGTGGGACAGCAACTCGGGGAGCAGTTCTTC.

This clone was seen a few times. The chain combines TRBV11-3 with TRBJ1-6, with TRBD1 matching over 7 bases. CDR1 and CDR2 from the germline V gene are SGHNT and YENEEA. The CDR3 loop spans 14 amino acids. Germline trimming cut 5 bases from V and 10 bases from J; bases unmatched to any gene: 8. The CDR3 region has the DNA TGTGCCAGCAGCACAGGACAGGACGGATCACCCCTCCACTTT. Translated: CASSTGQDGSPLHF. Variable domain in full (rest from reference TRBV11-3 and TRBJ1-6): EAGVVQSPRYKIIEKKQPVAFWCNPISGHNTLYWYLQNLGQGPELLIRYENEEAVDDSQLPKDRFSAERLKGVDSTLKIQPAELGDSAVYLCASSTGQDGSPLHFGNGTRLTVT.

This clone was seen just once. The chain combines TRBV5-1 with TRBJ2-7; TRBD2 agrees at 9 bases. The CDR3 loop spans 16 amino acids. Trimming removed 4 bases from V and 4 bases from J; junction bases left unmatched: 12. Germline V gives CDR1 SGHRS, CDR2 YFSETQ. This CDR3 is CASSPSFSGGDYEQYF. DNA for the CDR3: TGCGCCAGCAGCCCTTCCTTTAGCGGGGGAGATTACGAGCAGTACTTC.

Here the CDR3 DNA reads TGTGCCAGCAGTTACTCGATTGGGGTCTCTGGAAACACCATATATTTT. Translation gives CASSYSIGVSGNTIYF. The V gene is TRBV6-5, the J gene TRBJ1-3; D is ambiguous. This CDR3 is 16 amino acids long. Looked up from germline, CDR1 is MNHEY and CDR2 is SVGAGI. V was pared by 0 bases and J by 0 bases, with 9 bases between.

V and J are TRBV6-1 and TRBJ2-5, with 10 bases identical to TRBD2. The germline CDR1 and CDR2 sequences are MNHNS and SASEGT. J gave up 5 bases and V 7 bases, and 10 bases lay outside the gene matches. This CDR3 spans 15 amino acids. CDR3 DNA: TGTGCCAGCAAAACAAGCGGGGGGGCCTGGGAGACCCAGTACTTC. Translation: CASKTSGGAWETQYF.

The chain couples TRBV5-5 to TRBJ1-3, with D uncertain. Germline V CDR1 and CDR2: SGHKS, YYEKEE (reference sequence). V was trimmed by 0 bases and J by 0 bases, leaving 7 bases between them. This CDR3 is built from 15 residues. CDR3 in amino acids: CASSLAHLSGNTIYF. In DNA, the CDR3 is TGTGCCAGCAGCTTGGCACACCTCTCTGGAAACACCATATATTTT. The variable domain in full, completed from reference TRBV5-5 and TRBJ1-3, reads DAGVTQSPTHLIKTRGQQVTLRCSPISGHKSVSWYQQVLGQGPQFIFQYYEKEERGRGNFPDRFSARQFPNYSSELNVNALLLGDSALYLCASSLAHLSGNTIYFGEGSWLTVV.

This chain joins TRBV7-9 and TRBJ1-1; D remains unclear. Looked up from germline, CDR1 is SEHNR and CDR2 is FQNEAQ (reference sequence). CDR3 length equals 15 residues. The ends were cut back, 2 bases at V and 1 base at J, with 11 bases in the middle. The CDR3 spells CASSLIGLSNTEAFF. CDR3 coding DNA: TGTGCCAGCAGCTTAATCGGACTGTCGAACACTGAAGCTTTCTTT.

This clone has only one observation. This chain uses TRBV28 with TRBJ2-2; 9 bases map to TRBD1. V trimming: 2 bases; J trimming: 7 bases; junction bases outside the gene matches: 8. The CDR3 extends over 16 amino acids. Germline loops: CDR1 MDHEN, CDR2 SYDVKM. The CDR3 sequence: CASSLITGGFGGELFF. In nucleotides, the CDR3 is TGTGCCAGCAGTTTAATTACAGGGGGCTTCGGCGGGGAGCTGTTTTTT.

The chain employs TRBV5-8 and TRBJ2-7; the D gene is possibly TRBD1 (5 bases). V gave up 0 bases and J gave up 5 bases, with 15 bases separating them. CDR3 length equals 15 residues. Per the germline V gene, CDR1 is SGHTS and CDR2 is YDEGEE. In nucleotides, the CDR3 is TGTGCCAGCAGCTTGGGTCAGGGAAGATTCGACGAGCAGTACTTC. Translation gives CASSLGQGRFDEQYF.

This clone was detected once. The rearrangement links TRBV2 to TRBJ2-1; D is possibly TRBD1 or TRBD2 (5 bases each). V was trimmed by 6 bases and J by 5 bases, leaving 14 bases between them. CDR3 length equals 14 residues. From germline, CDR1 is SNHLY and CDR2 FYNNEI. Here the CDR3 DNA reads TGTGCCAGCAGGTCGGGACCAAACGACAATGAGCAGTTCTTC. Translated: CASRSGPNDNEQFF.

There are a few counts of this clone. As DNA, the CDR3 is TGCGCCAGCAGCCCGTTTTCCCAGGACCTCTCCTACGAGCAGTACTTC. Residues: CASSPFSQDLSYEQYF. J is TRBJ2-7 and V is TRBV5-1; D not resolved. V was pared by 4 bases and J by 0 bases, with 17 bases between. The CDR3 consists of 16 residues. Germline values: CDR1 SGHRS, CDR2 YFSETQ. Variable domain in full (rest from reference TRBV5-1 and TRBJ2-7): KAGVTQTPRYLIKTRGQQVTLSCSPISGHRSVSWYQQTPGQGLQFLFEYFSETQRNKGNFPGRFSGRQFSNSRSEMNVSTLELGDSALYLCASSPFSQDLSYEQYFGPGTRLTVT.

The V gene is TRBV5-1, the J gene TRBJ2-7; D might be TRBD1 (5 bases). Germline lookup yields CDR1 SGHRS and CDR2 YFSETQ. The V end was cut by 0 bases, the J end by 1 base, with 14 bases between. The CDR3 runs 16 residues. CDR3 loop: CASSLDPGPSSYEQYF. The CDR3 DNA is TGCGCCAGCAGCTTGGATCCAGGGCCCTCTTCCTACGAGCAGTACTTC.

Only a few counts were recorded for this clone. The chain links TRBV7-2 to TRBJ1-1, with no clear D. Between the trimmed V and J ends, which lost 2 bases and 7 bases, there was a span of 5 bases. CDR3 length: 11 amino acids. The V gene's germline CDR1 is SGHTA and CDR2 FQGNSA. The CDR3 DNA is TGTGCCAGCAGCTTAAGCCTTGAAGCTTTCTTT. Translation: CASSLSLEAFF.

The V call is TRBV2, the J call TRBJ2-1; the D call may be TRBD1 or TRBD2 (5 bases each). The CDR3 is 13 amino acids. Deletions cut 6 bases from V and 6 bases from J, with 12 bases between. Germline CDR1 and CDR2: SNHLY and FYNNEI. In DNA form, the CDR3 reads TGTGCCAGCAGAGGGGACGGGGCCAATGAGCAGTTCTTC. Translating it yields CASRGDGANEQFF. Filled out from reference TRBV2 and TRBJ2-1, the complete variable domain reads EPEVTQTPSHQVTQMGQEVILRCVPISNHLYFYWYRQILGQKVEFLVSFYNNEISEKSEIFDDQFSVERPDGSNFTLKIRSTKLEDSAMYFCASRGDGANEQFFGPGTRLTVL.

The sample holds one count of this clone. The genes are TRBV19 and TRBJ1-2; the D gene is possibly TRBD1 (6 bases). Germline V gene data show CDR1 as LNHDA and CDR2 as SQIVND (reference sequence). The V end was cut by 4 bases, the J end by 3 bases, with 12 bases between. The CDR3 length is 14 residues. The CDR3 spells CASSTGVGYYGYTF. The CDR3 DNA is TGTGCCAGTAGTACAGGGGTGGGTTACTATGGCTACACCTTC.

The chain employs TRBV6-5 and TRBJ2-7, with unresolved D. Germline V gene data show CDR1 as MNHEY and CDR2 as SVGAGI. V dropped 6 bases and J dropped 4 bases, with 13 bases sitting between them. The CDR3 consists of 13 residues. CDR3 sequence: CASSKIDGYEQYF. The CDR3 nucleotides are TGTGCCAGCAGCAAGATAGACGGTTACGAGCAGTACTTC.

This clone was detected only once. The chain links TRBV19 to TRBJ2-1; 9 nucleotides match TRBD2. Per the germline V gene, CDR1 is LNHDA and CDR2 is SQIVND (reference sequence). The CDR3 is 17 amino acids. With 5 bases clipped from V and 0 bases from J, the junction kept 8 bases outside the gene matches. The CDR3 is CASSPRTSDSSYNEQFF. Written as DNA, the CDR3 is TGTGCCAGTAGTCCTCGGACTAGCGACAGCTCCTACAATGAGCAGTTCTTC.

This sequence joins TRBV19 and TRBJ2-5, with D possibly being TRBD1 (7 bases). The CDR3 runs 15 residues. Germline V lookup: CDR1 LNHDA, CDR2 SQIVND (reference sequence). V lost 7 bases, J lost 3 bases, and 18 bases lay in between. The CDR3 is CASNRRQGGKETQYF. Written as DNA, the CDR3 is TGTGCCAGTAACCGACGACAGGGAGGAAAAGAGACCCAGTACTTC.